This TCR beta chain originates from a study of blood T cells in healthy people across ages (dated by TCRdb to the mid-2010s). The study in broad terms: Template switching captured roughly one uniquely barcoded TCR beta cDNA molecule per two T cells in model experiments. Using deep sequencing normalized with unique cDNA molecular identifiers, the study measured how TCR beta repertoire diversity changes with age. To avoid experimental bias, donors of different ages were randomly spread across the sequencing lanes. For two donors (one aged 18 to 29 and one aged 80 or older), the study analyzed two additional independent replicas of 1 million unique cDNA reads from the same blood draw. Four age groups were formed from the donors: young (average roughly 15 years), middle-aged (around 40), aged (approximately 60) and long-lived (roughly 88). The paper as a whole reports these results and caveats: The long-lived group showed more naive CD4+ T cells, fewer expanded clones and increased TCR diversity than the aged group, suggesting age selection. Estimates of total diversity based on one million sequenced T cells were considered lower bounds and underestimates. Since profiling was done on bulk unsorted PBMCs, naive and antigen-experienced compartments could not be conclusively compared. As age increased, observed TCR beta diversity per million T cells dropped in a roughly linear way, and a significant reduction was already evident by age 40. There was a strong correlation between observed TCR beta diversity and the percentage of naive T cells measured by flow cytometry. Because donor CMV infection status was unknown, age-related changes in expanded clonotypes were potentially confounded.

From its cysteine to its phenylalanine, the CDR3 spans 14 amino acids. Only CDR3 DNA remains: 42 bases, in frame from the first base. CDR1 and CDR2, per the germline V gene (reference sequence), are DFQATT and SNEGSKA. Trimming accounts for 5 bases at V and 8 bases at J, while the number of junction bases matched to no gene is 12. Regarding this clonotype: The clone's antigen remains unknown. Base qualities were left out, and no much larger clone turns up one base away.

Systemically healthy Caucasian individuals from Russia, 39 in total and aged roughly 6 to 100 years, were included as donors. Around 9.9 milliliters of peripheral blood were collected from each donor into EDTA-treated Vacutainer tubes. PBMCs were isolated by Ficoll-Paque density-gradient centrifugation, with at least 6.5 million obtained per sample. Trizol reagent was used to extract total RNA from the PBMCs, yielding at least 6 micrograms per sample. For every donor, flow cytometry on a PBMC aliquot measured the percentage of naive CD45RAhigh/CD27high T cells. Library method: 5' RACE. Sequencing took place on an Illumina HiSeq 2500. A second roughly 6 to 12 cycle PCR used a sample-barcoded 5' primer and a J-beta primer mix. A template-switch 5' adaptor carrying 12 random nucleotides introduced a unique molecular identifier onto each TCR beta cDNA molecule. Each sample yielded at least 3 million CDR3-containing paired-end reads. All of the RNA was converted into first-strand cDNA using the Mint cDNA synthesis kit, with a TRBC-specific oligonucleotide serving as the primer. After uracil-DNA glycosylase treatment, a first 18-cycle PCR used universal primers M1SS and BC2_uni_R on all cDNA. The published analysis was carried out like this. Each sample was normalized by randomly selecting 1 million high-quality reads, each carrying a distinct molecular identifier. Reads with shared molecular identifiers were discarded instead of being binned into consensus sequences. MiTCR, run with a Q25 quality threshold and the strictest error-elimination algorithm, handled CDR3 identification, clonotype clustering and error correction. Lower-bound total TCR beta diversity was estimated with a nonparametric unseen species model using Euler transformation. The public reads were run again by TCRdb, first through fastp at Q25 and then through MiXCR, and only productive beta chains were kept. Every distinct CDR3 protein forms one entry, paired with its most common genes and DNA. What appears here as the V and J calls and clone size reflects TCRdb's work, not the paper's. The sample table lists 950,000 to 1,200,000 distinct CDR3 sequences, under 40% of them with a count of one. The top ten clones comprise over 10% of the sample.

Sequenced material: blood. Rearrangement joined TRBV20-1 to TRBJ2-1; TRBD1 fits 7 bases in the junction. The TCR comes from a man aged 18 to 35 in good health. The encoded CDR3 is CSAPLQTGLHEQFF. DNA sequence: TGCAGTGCTCCTTTACAGACAGGGCTGCATGAGCAGTTCTTC.